These T cell receptor beta chains were read from a single sample in a study of regulatory T cells in long-lasting Graves disease. TCRdb itself ran the multiplex PCR reads through MiXCR, one entry per CDR3 protein. Here the sample spans over 200,000 distinct CDR3 sequences, 15% to 20% being singletons. Sequencing was performed on peripheral blood mononuclear cells (PBMCs), taken at new diagnosis, from a patient treated with antithyroid drugs. The receptors were gathered from a female donor with Graves disease. CDR3s include the opening cysteine and the closing phenylalanine or tryptophan. Each record gives: J gene, CDR3 length, V gene, D gene, clone size, CDR3 protein, CDR3 DNA. D genes are given only for firm matches. Expanded clones get a size class; other rows say once, few or many, or leave the size out.

j_gene: TRBJ1-1
len: 14
v_gene: TRBV20-1
d_gene: TRBD1
abundance: many
CDR3aa: CSASRDRLRTEAFF
CDR3nt: TGCAGTGCTTCCCGGGACAGGTTGAGGACTGAAGCTTTCTTT

j_gene: TRBJ1-1
len: 18
v_gene: TRBV28
d_gene: TRBD1
abundance: -
CDR3aa: CASSPTQGGAGANTEAFF
CDR3nt: TGTGCCAGCAGTCCGACCCAAGGGGGCGCGGGGGCGAACACTGAAGCTTTCTTT

j_gene: TRBJ2-2
len: 16
v_gene: TRBV27
d_gene: -
abundance: many
CDR3aa: CASSPRDPANTGELFF
CDR3nt: TGTGCCAGCAGTCCCCGCGACCCCGCGAACACCGGGGAGCTGTTTTTT

j_gene: TRBJ2-1
len: 16
v_gene: TRBV10-3
d_gene: TRBD2
abundance: many
CDR3aa: CAISDRTSGSNNEQFF
CDR3nt: TGTGCCATCAGTGACCGGACTAGCGGGTCGAACAATGAGCAGTTCTTC

j_gene: TRBJ1-1
len: 16
v_gene: TRBV11-3
d_gene: -
abundance: -
CDR3aa: CASSPWAGEEIPEAFF
CDR3nt: TGTGCCAGCAGCCCATGGGCAGGGGAGGAGATCCCTGAAGCTTTCTTT

j_gene: TRBJ2-3
len: 16
v_gene: TRBV12-3/TRBV12-4
d_gene: TRBD2
abundance: -
CDR3aa: CASSVRTSGSTDTQYF
CDR3nt: TGTGCCAGCAGTGTCCGGACTAGCGGGAGCACAGATACGCAGTATTTT

j_gene: TRBJ1-4
len: 16
v_gene: TRBV3-1
d_gene: -
abundance: many
CDR3aa: CASSQGSGPGGEKLFF
CDR3nt: TGTGCCAGCAGCCAGGGTAGCGGACCGGGAGGGGAAAAACTGTTTTTT

j_gene: TRBJ2-7
len: 14
v_gene: TRBV7-9
d_gene: TRBD1
abundance: -
CDR3aa: CASSRRDRASEQYF
CDR3nt: TGTGCCAGCAGCCGACGGGACAGGGCATCCGAGCAGTACTTC

j_gene: TRBJ1-1
len: 13
v_gene: TRBV27
d_gene: -
abundance: many
CDR3aa: CASTPDAYTEAFF
CDR3nt: TGTGCCAGCACCCCGGATGCGTACACTGAAGCTTTCTTT

j_gene: TRBJ1-1
len: 17
v_gene: TRBV10-3
d_gene: TRBD1
abundance: many
CDR3aa: CAISGGGTGDENTEAFF
CDR3nt: TGTGCCATCAGTGGGGGGGGGACAGGGGATGAGAACACTGAAGCTTTCTTT

j_gene: TRBJ1-5
len: 15
v_gene: TRBV2
d_gene: TRBD1
abundance: -
CDR3aa: CASRDRGGGNQPQHF
CDR3nt: TGTGCCAGCCGGGACAGGGGGGGGGGCAATCAGCCCCAGCATTTT

j_gene: TRBJ1-2
len: 14
v_gene: TRBV28
d_gene: -
abundance: many
CDR3aa: CAISWAGSNYGYTF
CDR3nt: TGTGCCATCTCATGGGCAGGATCCAACTATGGCTACACCTTC

j_gene: TRBJ2-3
len: 14
v_gene: TRBV5-1
d_gene: -
abundance: -
CDR3aa: CASSYEGRADTQYF
CDR3nt: TGCGCCAGCAGCTATGAGGGGCGCGCAGATACGCAGTATTTT

j_gene: TRBJ2-7
len: 14
v_gene: TRBV29-1
d_gene: -
abundance: many
CDR3aa: CRIRRGDTTYEQYF
CDR3nt: TGCAGGATCCGGAGGGGGGACACTACCTACGAGCAGTACTTC

j_gene: TRBJ1-1
len: 16
v_gene: TRBV15
d_gene: TRBD1
abundance: many
CDR3aa: CATSETGTGPNTEAFF
CDR3nt: TGTGCCACCAGCGAAACCGGGACAGGTCCGAACACTGAAGCTTTCTTT

j_gene: TRBJ2-7
len: 14
v_gene: TRBV14
d_gene: -
abundance: many
CDR3aa: CASSHPGPGYEQYF
CDR3nt: TGTGCCAGCAGCCACCCGGGACCGGGCTACGAGCAGTACTTC